What follows are 30 T cell receptor beta chains derived from one specimen sequenced in a study of a mutant IDH1 vaccine in newly diagnosed glioma. The time point is: week 35, safety follow-up. One vaccine dose held 300 ug of mutant IDH1 20-mer peptide and came with topical imiquimod. Which antigens these TCRs recognize remains unknown. TCRdb's copy holds only in-frame clones and misses some; the assay was immunoSEQ multiplex PCR. The table includes 60,000 to 65,000 clones, 81% detected once. The sample in question was PBMCs, obtained from a glioma patient whose treatment included an IDH1 peptide vaccine. The receptor source for this set is a man aged 40-50 years with glioma.

The rearrangement uses TRBV28 and TRBJ1-5, with D possibly matching TRBD1 (5 bases). Trimming stripped 8 bases from V and 0 bases from J, with 17 bases between. Germline V CDR1 and CDR2: MDHEN, SYDVKM. CDR3 length: 16 residues. CDR3 sequence: CASRPWGIDSNQPQHF. CDR3 DNA: TGTGCCAGCCGACCCTGGGGGATAGATAGCAATCAGCCCCAGCATTTT.

This chain joins TRBV19 and TRBJ1-5; no reliable D call. CDR1 is LNHDA, CDR2 SQIVND, per germline (reference sequence). This CDR3 spans 14 amino acids. Trimming shortened V by 5 bases and J by 4 bases, and 12 bases separated the two germline ends. CDR3 region: CASSLYSQNQPQHF. The DNA of the CDR3 is TGTGCCAGTAGTTTGTACAGCCAGAATCAGCCCCAGCATTTT. The full variable domain, completed using reference TRBV19 and TRBJ1-5, is DGGITQSPKYLFRKEGQNVTLSCEQNLNHDAMYWYRQDPGQGLRLIYYSQIVNDFQKGDIAEGYSVSREKKESFPLTVTSAQKNPTAFYLCASSLYSQNQPQHFGDGTRLSIL.

The chain is built from TRBV29-1 and TRBJ2-1; maybe TRBD1 (6 bases). The CDR3 covers 12 residues. V was pared by 7 bases and J by 9 bases, with 16 bases between. CDR1 and CDR2 (germline): SQVTM, ANQGSEA. CDR3 region: CSGTQGNGEQFF. The DNA for the CDR3 is TGCAGCGGAACGCAGGGGAACGGTGAGCAGTTCTTC.

This rearrangement joins TRBV6-5 to TRBJ2-3; TRBD2 agrees at 7 bases. The CDR3 spans 14 residues. Germline V lookup: CDR1 MNHEY, CDR2 SVGAGI. J was trimmed by 4 bases and V by 5 bases; bases with no gene match: 6. DNA of the CDR3: TGTGCCAGCAGTGGCGGGAGTCTAGCAGATACGCAGTATTTT. It yields the protein CASSGGSLADTQYF.

This clone has a handful of counts. The chain has TRBV15 and TRBJ2-7; 9 nucleotides line up with TRBD2. This CDR3 comprises 16 residues. Germline loops: CDR1 LNHNV, CDR2 YYDKDF (reference sequence). With 1 base clipped from V and 3 bases from J, the junction kept 7 bases outside the gene matches. This chain's CDR3 is CATSRAPWRGGYEQYF. CDR3 bases: TGTGCCACCAGCAGAGCCCCGTGGCGGGGGGGCTACGAGCAGTACTTC.

The genes are TRBV6-1 and TRBJ1-3; no firm D call. Between the trimmed V and J ends, which lost 2 bases and 4 bases, there was a span of 6 bases. Germline values: CDR1 MNHNS, CDR2 SASEGT. The CDR3 spans 13 residues. CDR3 in DNA: TGTGCCAGCAGTGAATCATCAGGAAACACCATATATTTT. It encodes CASSESSGNTIYF.

This rearrangement joins TRBV11-2 to TRBJ1-5; weak D call: TRBD1 (5 bases). The germline CDR1 and CDR2 sequences are SGHAT and FQNNGV. The CDR3 spans 16 residues. Trimming took 2 bases from V and 5 from J, leaving 16 bases between them. Written as DNA, the CDR3 is TGTGCCAGCAGCTTAATTCCGGACAAAAGGGATCAGCCCCAGCATTTT. This codes for CASSLIPDKRDQPQHF.

The rearrangement joins TRBV10-2 to TRBJ2-1, with D uncertain. From germline, CDR1 is WSHSY and CDR2 SAAADI. V gave up 8 bases and J gave up 0 bases, with 14 bases separating them. This CDR3 is 15 amino acids long. CDR3 loop: CASGEKVPSYNEQFF. Written as DNA, the CDR3 is TGCGCCAGCGGCGAAAAAGTACCCTCCTACAATGAGCAGTTCTTC.

This chain links TRBV2 with TRBJ1-2; 8 bases map to TRBD1. Germline assignment: CDR1 SNHLY and CDR2 FYNNEI. The CDR3 consists of 14 residues. V was pared by 2 bases and J by 6 bases, with 5 bases of the junction left unmatched. CDR3 sequence reads: CASSERQGLNGYTF. The CDR3 region has the DNA TGTGCCAGCAGTGAAAGACAGGGGCTAAATGGCTACACCTTC.

This clone was recorded a few times. The rearrangement joins TRBV28 to TRBJ1-4; 7 bases match TRBD1. In germline, CDR1 is MDHEN, CDR2 SYDVKM. The ends lost 6 bases at V and 2 bases at J; junction bases unmatched: 6. The CDR3 is made up of 15 amino acids. Here the CDR3 reads CASSPPDRTNEKLFF. The CDR3 DNA reads as TGTGCCAGCAGCCCTCCGGACAGGACTAATGAAAAACTGTTTTTT.

The chain is built from TRBV18 and TRBJ1-1, with 9 bases that match TRBD1. V was clipped by 3 bases and J by 9 bases; unmatched bases: 14. CDR1 is KGHSH, CDR2 LQKENI, per germline. The CDR3 runs 16 residues. The CDR3 is CASSPPTSGTGKKAFF. CDR3 DNA: TGTGCCAGCTCACCCCCAACTTCCGGGACAGGGAAAAAAGCTTTCTTT.

This clone appeared a few times. V and J are TRBV18 and TRBJ2-2; 8 nucleotides align to TRBD1. The V gene end was trimmed by 3 bases and the J gene end by 10 bases; junction bases not matched to a gene: 10. The CDR3 has 15 residues. Germline CDR1 KGHSH, CDR2 LQKENI. CDR3 nucleotides: TGTGCCAGCTCACCCCCAGGGACAGGCCCCGAGGAGCTGTTTTTT. Translated: CASSPPGTGPEELFF.

This rearrangement joins TRBV27 to TRBJ2-5; weak D call: TRBD2 (6 bases). The CDR3 extends over 12 amino acids. Germline CDR1 reads MNHEY; CDR2 reads SMNVEV (reference sequence). The V and J ends lost 4 bases and 6 bases respectively, with 9 bases between them. This CDR3 is CASSSGGQTQYF. DNA for the CDR3: TGTGCCAGCAGTTCCGGGGGTCAGACCCAGTACTTC.

The chain uses TRBV30 and TRBJ1-2; the D is unclear. V shed 2 bases and J shed 3 bases, with 4 bases lying between them. The CDR3 length is 11 residues. CDR1 and CDR2 (germline): GTSNPN, SVGIG (reference sequence). In DNA, the CDR3 is TGTGCCTGGAGTACGGACTATGGCTACACCTTC. Translation gives CAWSTDYGYTF.

The chain is built from TRBV5-4 and TRBJ2-7, with D unclear. Germline CDR1 SGHNT, CDR2 YYREEE (reference sequence). The CDR3 has 15 residues. V was cut by 6 bases and J by 7 bases, with 23 bases left in between. CDR3 region: CASTDARSIVKEQYF. CDR3 nucleotide sequence: TGTGCCAGCACCGACGCGCGCTCTATCGTCAAGGAGCAGTACTTC.

The V and J genes are TRBV4-2 and TRBJ2-7, with D unresolved. Germline V lookup: CDR1 LGHNA, CDR2 YNFKEQ. With 4 bases removed from V and 0 bases from J, the gap between germline ends came to 4 bases. The CDR3 length is 12 residues. The CDR3 sequence is CASSLPSYEQYF. CDR3 in DNA: TGTGCCAGCAGCCTCCCCTCCTACGAGCAGTACTTC.

The rearrangement uses TRBV2 and TRBJ2-3; 7 bases match TRBD1. The germline V gene has CDR1 SNHLY and CDR2 FYNNEI. V lost 7 bases to trimming and J lost 2 bases; unmatched junction nucleotides: 12. The CDR3 spans 16 residues. CDR3 coding DNA: TGTGCCAGCATGGGCGCATCGACAGGGTTCACAGATACGCAGTATTTT. As protein: CASMGASTGFTDTQYF.

V is TRBV15 and J is TRBJ2-2; D is unresolved. CDR1 and CDR2 from the germline V gene are LNHNV and YYDKDF (reference sequence). This CDR3 is built from 16 residues. The V end was cut by 0 bases, the J end by 1 base, with 9 bases between. The CDR3 nucleotides are TGTGCCACCAGCAGAGATCGCCAGCAGAACACCGGGGAGCTGTTTTTT. Amino acids: CATSRDRQQNTGELFF.

This chain joins TRBV30 and TRBJ1-2; TRBD1 aligns across 8 bases. CDR3 length: 11 residues. Per the germline V gene, CDR1 is GTSNPN and CDR2 is SVGIG (reference sequence). J lost 8 bases, V lost 3 bases, and 2 bases had no gene match. The CDR3: CAWRQGGGYTF. The CDR3 DNA sequence: TGTGCCTGGAGACAGGGGGGAGGCTACACCTTC.

The chain carries TRBV7-8 and TRBJ1-1; the D gene is possibly TRBD1 (5 bases). The CDR3 consists of 14 residues. V lost 3 bases and J 1 base, leaving 9 bases between the germline ends. From germline, CDR1 is SGHVS and CDR2 FQNEAQ. CDR3 sequence (DNA): TGTGCCAGCAGCTTGGGGCAGTGGAACACTGAAGCTTTCTTT. It translates to CASSLGQWNTEAFF.

The chain has TRBV19 and TRBJ1-4; no reliable D call. V was cut by 3 bases and J by 7 bases, with 18 bases left in between. Germline CDR1 and CDR2: LNHDA and SQIVND (reference sequence). The CDR3 loop spans 16 amino acids. The CDR3, as DNA: TGTGCCAGTAGTATGCGGGATAATCTTTTCGGTGAAAAACTGTTTTTT. Amino acid sequence: CASSMRDNLFGEKLFF.

The rearrangement links TRBV6-8 to TRBJ2-3, with 10 positions matching TRBD2. Germline CDR1 reads MNHGY; CDR2 reads SAAAGT. The CDR3 extends over 16 amino acids. V lost 6 bases to trimming and J lost 3 bases; unmatched junction nucleotides: 9. CDR3 nucleotides: TGTGCCAGCAGGGGAAGGGCTAGCGGGAGAACAGATACGCAGTATTTT. Amino acid sequence: CASRGRASGRTDTQYF.

This clone occurred once. The chain employs TRBV28 and TRBJ1-6; perhaps TRBD1 as D (5 bases). This CDR3 is built from 16 residues. With 3 bases removed from V and 8 bases from J, the gap between germline ends came to 17 bases. Germline-derived CDR1 and CDR2 are MDHEN and SYDVKM. CDR3 coding DNA: TGTGCCAGCAGTTTGTGGAGCCGGGACGGCCATTCACCCCTCCACTTT. Translation: CASSLWSRDGHSPLHF.

The CDR3 region has the DNA TGTGCCAGCAGCTACCCGGGACAGGGGGCAGCTGAGCAGTACTTC. Its protein is CASSYPGQGAAEQYF. The chain carries TRBV7-9 and TRBJ2-7; 12 bases align to TRBD1. V shed 4 bases and J 7 bases; nucleotides not matched to a gene: 8. The CDR3 contains 15 residues. Per germline, CDR1 SEHNR and CDR2 FQNEAQ (reference sequence).

This chain links TRBV5-4 with TRBJ1-1, with no clear D. The CDR3 is 14 amino acids. Germline CDR1 reads SGHNT; CDR2 reads YYREEE (reference sequence). Trimming removed 0 bases at V and 6 bases at J, with 12 bases between. Here the CDR3 reads CASSLDSGSAEAFF. CDR3 sequence (DNA): TGTGCCAGCAGCTTGGACTCGGGGAGTGCTGAAGCTTTCTTT.

The rearrangement uses TRBV15 and TRBJ2-1, with D hard to call. In germline, CDR1 is LNHNV, CDR2 YYDKDF (reference sequence). Trimming pared 2 bases from V and 7 bases from J, leaving 9 bases between. The CDR3 runs to 13 residues. In DNA, the CDR3 is TGTGCCACCAGCAGACCCCCCCTGAATGAGCAGTTCTTC. The encoded protein is CATSRPPLNEQFF.

The chain uses TRBV4-1 and TRBJ1-1; tentatively, D is TRBD1 (5 bases). V was shortened by 1 base and J by 1 base, with 13 bases between the two germline ends. The CDR3 totals 16 residues. CDR1 is MGHRA, CDR2 YSYEKL, per germline. CDR3: CASSQAVTERNTEAFF. In DNA form, the CDR3 reads TGCGCCAGCAGCCAAGCCGTGACAGAAAGGAACACTGAAGCTTTCTTT.

V usage is TRBV5-1 and J usage is TRBJ1-1; D unresolved. The CDR3 contains 13 residues. Looked up from germline, CDR1 is SGHRS and CDR2 is YFSETQ. V shed 2 bases and J shed 11 bases, with 16 bases lying between them. The chain's CDR3 is CASSLKDSVRAFF. The CDR3 nucleotides are TGCGCCAGCAGCTTAAAGGATAGTGTCCGGGCTTTCTTT.

This chain links TRBV6-6 with TRBJ2-1; 8 bases match TRBD2. The CDR3 covers 15 residues. Trimming cost V 4 bases and J 7 bases; bases outside gene matches: 9. The V gene's germline CDR1 is MNHNY and CDR2 SVGAGI (reference sequence). The CDR3 DNA reads as TGTGCCAGCAGTTCCGGGACTCCGGGAGGGAATGAGCAGTTCTTC. It encodes CASSSGTPGGNEQFF.

V usage is TRBV5-7 and J usage is TRBJ1-4; D remains unclear. TRBV5-7 qualifies as an ORF whose function is uncertain. The V end was cut by 1 base, the J end by 8 bases, with 18 bases between. This CDR3 is built from 16 residues. CDR3 in amino acids: CASSLPQTRVVEKLFF. The CDR3, as DNA: TGTGCCAGCAGCTTGCCCCAGACAAGGGTGGTGGAAAAACTGTTTTTT.